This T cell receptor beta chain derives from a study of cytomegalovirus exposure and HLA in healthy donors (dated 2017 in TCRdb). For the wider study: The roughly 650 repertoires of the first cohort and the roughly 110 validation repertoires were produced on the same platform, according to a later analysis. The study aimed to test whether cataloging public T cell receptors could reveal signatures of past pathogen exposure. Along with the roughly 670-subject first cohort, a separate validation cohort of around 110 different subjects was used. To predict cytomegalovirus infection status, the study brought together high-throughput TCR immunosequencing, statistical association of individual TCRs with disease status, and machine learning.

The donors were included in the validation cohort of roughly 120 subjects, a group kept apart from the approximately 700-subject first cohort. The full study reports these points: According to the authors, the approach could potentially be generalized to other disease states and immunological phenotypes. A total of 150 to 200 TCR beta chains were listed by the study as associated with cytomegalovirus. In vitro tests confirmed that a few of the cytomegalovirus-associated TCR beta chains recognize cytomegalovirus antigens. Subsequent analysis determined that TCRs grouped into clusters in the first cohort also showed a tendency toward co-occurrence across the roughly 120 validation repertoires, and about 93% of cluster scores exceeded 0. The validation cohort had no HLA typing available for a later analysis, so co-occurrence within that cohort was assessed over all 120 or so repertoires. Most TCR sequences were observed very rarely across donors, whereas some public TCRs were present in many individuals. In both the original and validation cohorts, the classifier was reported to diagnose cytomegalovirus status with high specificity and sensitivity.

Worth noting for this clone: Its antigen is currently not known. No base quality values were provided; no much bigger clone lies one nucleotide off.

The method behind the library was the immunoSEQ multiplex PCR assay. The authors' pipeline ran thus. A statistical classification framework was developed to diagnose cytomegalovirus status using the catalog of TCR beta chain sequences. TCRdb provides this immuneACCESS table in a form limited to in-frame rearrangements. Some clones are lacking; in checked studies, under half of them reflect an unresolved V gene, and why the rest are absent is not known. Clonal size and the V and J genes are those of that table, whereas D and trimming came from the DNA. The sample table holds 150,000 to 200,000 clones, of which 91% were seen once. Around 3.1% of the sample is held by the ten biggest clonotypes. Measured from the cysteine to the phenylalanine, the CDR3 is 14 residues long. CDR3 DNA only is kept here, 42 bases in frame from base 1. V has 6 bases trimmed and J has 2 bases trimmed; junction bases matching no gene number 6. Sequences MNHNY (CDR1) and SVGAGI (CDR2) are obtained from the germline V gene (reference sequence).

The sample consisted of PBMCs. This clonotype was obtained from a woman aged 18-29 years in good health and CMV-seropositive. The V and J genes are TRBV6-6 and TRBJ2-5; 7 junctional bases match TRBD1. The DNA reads TGTGCCAGCAGGCTCCCGGGACAGCAAGAGACCCAGTACTTC. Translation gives CASRLPGQQETQYF.